Presented here are 5 T cell receptor beta chains from one specimen sequenced in a study of CXCR3-negative and CXCR3-positive naive CD8 T cells. The TRB libraries of cDNA were built by UMI-labeled 5' RACE. With the 5' RACE reads reprocessed, TCRdb shows one record per CDR3 protein and no DNA. The clone table shows about 9,000 distinct CDR3 sequences, with the ten largest holding 2% to 2.5%. Specimen: naive CXCR3- CD8+ T cells from blood. The subset here: CD45RO-CCR7+CD27+CD95- naive CD8+ T cells lacking CXCR3 (TNR3-). All receptors come from a human donor in good health. Some clones in this sample may be carry-over from other donors' samples.

This chain connects TRBV29-1 to TRBJ2-1; no DNA is available, so the TRBD1 call from TCRdb remains unchecked. Germline-derived CDR1 and CDR2 are SQVTM and ANQGSEA. The CDR3 consists of 15 residues. CDR3 region: CSVEETGKSYNEQFF.

The V call is TRBV19, the J call TRBJ1-4. The germline gives CDR1 LNHDA, CDR2 SQIVND (reference sequence). The CDR3 loop spans 14 amino acids. CDR3: CASSISGSLEKLFF. Filled out from reference TRBV19 and TRBJ1-4, the complete variable domain reads DGGITQSPKYLFRKEGQNVTLSCEQNLNHDAMYWYRQDPGQGLRLIYYSQIVNDFQKGDIAEGYSVSREKKESFPLTVTSAQKNPTAFYLCASSISGSLEKLFFGSGTQLSVL.

V gene TRBV29-1 combines with J gene TRBJ2-7; TCRdb selects TRBD1, and the lack of DNA leaves this call unchecked. The CDR3 consists of 12 residues. Germline V CDR1 and CDR2: SQVTM, ANQGSEA. CDR3 sequence: CSVWDVGYEQYF.

The V call is TRBV29-1, the J call TRBJ2-5. Germline CDR1 and CDR2: SQVTM and ANQGSEA. This CDR3 contains 15 residues. CDR3 in amino acids: CSVSKLAYSQETQYF. The full variable domain, completed using reference TRBV29-1 and TRBJ2-5, is SAVISQKPSRDICQRGTSLTIQCQVDSQVTMMFWYRQQPGQSLTLIATANQGSEATYESGFVIDKFPISRPNLTFSTLTVSNMSPEDSSIYLCSVSKLAYSQETQYFGPGTRLLVL.

The rearrangement uses TRBV19 and TRBJ1-1; TCRdb lists TRBD1, though no DNA is available to test this call. Germline V gene lookup returns CDR1 LNHDA and CDR2 SQIVND (reference sequence). This CDR3 region has 12 residues. This CDR3 is CASSQGNTEAFF.